The 19 T cell receptor beta chains presented below share a single source sample, sequenced in a study of blood T cell repertoires in COVID-19. The table came from immunoSEQ multiplex PCR; TCRdb's copy has only in-frame clones and leaves some out. The data hold roughly 250,000 clones, with 85% to 90% observed a single time. What was sequenced was PBMCs or T cells enriched from blood (not recorded which). All receptors derive from a woman aged 50 to 60 who had recovered from COVID-19.

V is TRBV4-3 and J is TRBJ2-1, with TRBD2 matching over 10 bases. J lost 7 bases, V lost 1 base, and 4 bases had no gene match. CDR3 length: 15 residues. Germline values: CDR1 LGHNA, CDR2 YSLEER. The CDR3 DNA sequence: TGCGCCAGCAGCCAAGTGCTAGCGGGAGAAAATGAGCAGTTCTTC. This translates into CASSQVLAGENEQFF.

This sequence joins TRBV29-1 and TRBJ2-5; possible D gene TRBD1, 7 bases. The CDR3 is 13 amino acids. CDR1 is SQVTM and CDR2 is ANQGSEA in the germline V gene. V was shortened by 7 bases and J by 5 bases, with 17 bases between the two germline ends. CDR3 bases: TGCAGCGCCTTGGGGGGACAGTGGGAGACCCAGTACTTC. Amino acid sequence: CSALGGQWETQYF.

V usage is TRBV19 and J usage is TRBJ1-5; 7 bases align to TRBD1. The junction had 6 bases not matched to a gene; V was cut back by 7 bases and J by 3 bases. CDR1 and CDR2 from the germline V gene are LNHDA and SQIVND (reference sequence). This CDR3 spans 14 amino acids. The CDR3 reads CASKDRPFNQPQHF. Here the CDR3 DNA reads TGTGCCAGTAAGGACAGGCCCTTCAATCAGCCCCAGCATTTT.

The rearrangement joins TRBV15 to TRBJ2-5; 8 bases fit TRBD1. The germline CDR1 and CDR2 sequences are LNHNV and YYDKDF (reference sequence). The CDR3 totals 14 residues. The V segment lost 5 bases and the J segment 1 base; nucleotides outside the gene matches: 3. The CDR3 nucleotides read TGTGCCACCAGCTCTGGACAGGGCCAAGAGACCCAGTACTTC. This encodes CATSSGQGQETQYF. The full variable domain, rest sourced from reference TRBV15 and TRBJ2-5, is DAMVIQNPRYQVTQFGKPVTLSCSQTLNHNVMYWYQQKSSQAPKLLFHYYDKDFNNEADTPDNFQSRRPNTSFCFLDIRSPGLGDTAMYLCATSSGQGQETQYFGPGTRLLVL.

The rearrangement uses TRBV7-6 and TRBJ2-2, with 7 bases matching TRBD2. CDR1 is SGHVS and CDR2 is FNYEAQ in the germline V gene. This CDR3 region has 18 residues. V gave up 1 base and J gave up 4 bases; unmatched junction bases: 12. The CDR3 is CASSLVVLALSSTGELFF. The CDR3 nucleotides are TGTGCCAGCAGCTTAGTGGTACTAGCGCTATCTAGCACCGGGGAGCTGTTTTTT.

The V gene is TRBV9, the J gene TRBJ2-7; D is unresolved. V dropped 0 bases and J dropped 0 bases, with 7 bases sitting between them. In germline, CDR1 is SGDLS, CDR2 YYNGEE. The CDR3 consists of 14 residues. The CDR3 loop reads CASSVVYNSYEQYF. In nucleotides, the CDR3 is TGTGCCAGCAGCGTAGTTTACAACTCCTACGAGCAGTACTTC.

The count of this clone is one. The chain joins TRBV5-1 to TRBJ1-1; weak D call: TRBD1 (5 bases). V was cut by 3 bases and J by 1 base, with 13 bases left in between. From germline, CDR1 is SGHRS and CDR2 YFSETQ. This CDR3 is built from 15 residues. The CDR3 DNA follows: TGCGCCAGCAGCTCCCAGATCGGACAGAACACTGAAGCTTTCTTT. Protein sequence: CASSSQIGQNTEAFF.

The chain recombines TRBV11-2 with TRBJ1-2; 10 nucleotides match TRBD1. The V gene's germline CDR1 is SGHAT and CDR2 FQNNGV. V lost 1 base, J lost 2 bases, and 1 base stayed unmatched. This CDR3 has 15 amino acids. Here the CDR3 DNA reads TGTGCCAGCAGCTTAGTGGGACAGGGGAACTATGGCTACACCTTC. Amino acid sequence: CASSLVGQGNYGYTF.

The chain uses TRBV30 and TRBJ1-3; D is uncertain. Trimming took off 3 bases at V and 0 bases at J, with 12 bases between the two ends. Germline V gene data show CDR1 as GTSNPN and CDR2 as SVGIG (reference sequence). This CDR3 has 15 amino acids. In DNA, the CDR3 is TGTGCCTGGAGCCACCTCAGGAACTCTGGAAACACCATATATTTT. Residues: CAWSHLRNSGNTIYF.

The chain is built from TRBV9 and TRBJ2-7, with D perhaps TRBD2 (5 bases). Germline values: CDR1 SGDLS, CDR2 YYNGEE. The V gene lost 4 bases and the J gene lost 6 bases, with 14 bases spanning the gap. The CDR3 length is 13 residues. The CDR3 coding sequence is TGTGCCAGCAGCTTAGATCCCGAGGGCGAGCAGTACTTC. Amino acids: CASSLDPEGEQYF.

The chain employs TRBV3-1 (or the pseudogene TRBV3-2) and TRBJ2-7; TRBD2 matches at 9 bases. The CDR3 is 13 amino acids. Germline lookup yields CDR1 LGHDT and CDR2 YNNKEL (reference sequence). The trim removed 4 bases at V and 5 bases at J, leaving 3 bases unmatched. This CDR3 reads CASSLGLAHEQYF. CDR3 nucleotide sequence: TGTGCCAGCAGCCTCGGACTAGCGCACGAGCAGTACTTC.

The chain is built from TRBV7-9 and TRBJ2-5, with TRBD1 matching 7 bases. Germline assignment: CDR1 SEHNR and CDR2 FQNEAQ (reference sequence). V gave up 8 bases and J gave up 0 bases; unmatched junction bases: 6. The length of the CDR3 is 14 residues. CDR3 sequence: CASSSGQYQETQYF. CDR3 sequence (DNA): TGTGCCAGCTCCTCGGGACAGTACCAAGAGACCCAGTACTTC.

The genes are TRBV5-5 and TRBJ2-1, with 10 positions matching TRBD2. Germline assignment: CDR1 SGHKS and CDR2 YYEKEE (reference sequence). CDR3 length equals 17 residues. J gave up 3 bases and V 3 bases, and 9 bases lay outside the gene matches. CDR3 coding DNA: TGTGCCAGCAGCTCAACTAGCGGGAATGTATACTACAATGAGCAGTTCTTC. It is translated as CASSSTSGNVYYNEQFF. The entire variable domain, with the rest obtained from reference TRBV5-5 and TRBJ2-1, is as follows: DAGVTQSPTHLIKTRGQQVTLRCSPISGHKSVSWYQQVLGQGPQFIFQYYEKEERGRGNFPDRFSARQFPNYSSELNVNALLLGDSALYLCASSSTSGNVYYNEQFFGPGTRLTVL.

This clone appeared once. V usage is TRBV28 and J usage is TRBJ2-7, with 10 bases matching TRBD2. From germline, CDR1 is MDHEN and CDR2 SYDVKM. There are 18 residues in the CDR3. The ends lost 4 bases at V and 4 bases at J; junction bases unmatched: 16. The CDR3 nucleotides are TGTGCCAGCAGTTATCCTAGCGGGAGCCAAGGGGAGGGTTACGAGCAGTACTTC. Residues: CASSYPSGSQGEGYEQYF. Supplemented by reference TRBV28 and TRBJ2-7, the full variable domain reads DVKVTQSSRYLVKRTGEKVFLECVQDMDHENMFWYRQDPGLGLRLIYFSYDVKMKEKGDIPEGYSVSREKKERFSLILESASTNQTSMYLCASSYPSGSQGEGYEQYFGPGTRLTVT.

This clone has at least ten counts. Here the CDR3 reads CASSDAGTGELFF. The CDR3 coding sequence is TGTGCCAGCAGTGATGCGGGCACCGGGGAGCTGTTTTTT. This chain uses TRBV6-4 with TRBJ2-2; weak D call: TRBD2 (5 bases). V lost 3 bases and J 4 bases, leaving 6 bases between the germline ends. This CDR3 is built from 13 residues. Germline V CDR1 and CDR2: MRHNA, SNTAGT.

This rearrangement joins TRBV4-1 to TRBJ1-2, with 7 bases lining up with TRBD1. Germline CDR1 reads MGHRA; CDR2 reads YSYEKL. V gave up 2 bases and J gave up 8 bases; unmatched junction bases: 11. The CDR3 spans 15 residues. CDR3 bases: TGCGCCAGCAGCCAACCCCGTACAGGGGTACGAGGCTACACCTTC. This translates into CASSQPRTGVRGYTF.

This chain joins TRBV12-3 or TRBV12-4 and TRBJ1-2; D is undetermined. The CDR3 is 12 amino acids. Trimming left V 10 bases short and J 1 base short, with 10 bases between. CDR3 coding DNA: TGTGCCACCACAGACCTTAACTATGGCTACACCTTC. As protein: CATTDLNYGYTF.

CDR3 residues: CASSSSGRALDTQYF. The CDR3 DNA sequence: TGTGCCAGCAGCTCCAGCGGGAGGGCCTTAGATACGCAGTATTTT. The chain employs TRBV28 and TRBJ2-3; TRBD2 aligns across 10 bases. This CDR3 spans 15 amino acids. Germline trimming cut 6 bases from V and 5 bases from J; bases unmatched to any gene: 8. Germline V gene data show CDR1 as MDHEN and CDR2 as SYDVKM.

The rearrangement joins TRBV5-8 to TRBJ2-3; TRBD2 agrees at 7 bases. From germline, CDR1 is SGHTS and CDR2 YDEGEE. The CDR3 has 16 residues. Trimming cost V 4 bases and J 0 bases; bases outside gene matches: 8. In DNA form, the CDR3 reads TGTGCCAGCAGCCCACGAGCGGGAACTAGCACAGATACGCAGTATTTT. This gives the protein CASSPRAGTSTDTQYF. Full variable domain (outside the CDR3, taken from reference TRBV5-8 and TRBJ2-3): EAGVTQSPTHLIKTRGQQATLRCSPISGHTSVYWYQQALGLGLQFLLWYDEGEERNRGNFPPRFSGRQFPNYSSELNVNALELEDSALYLCASSPRAGTSTDTQYFGPGTRLTVL.